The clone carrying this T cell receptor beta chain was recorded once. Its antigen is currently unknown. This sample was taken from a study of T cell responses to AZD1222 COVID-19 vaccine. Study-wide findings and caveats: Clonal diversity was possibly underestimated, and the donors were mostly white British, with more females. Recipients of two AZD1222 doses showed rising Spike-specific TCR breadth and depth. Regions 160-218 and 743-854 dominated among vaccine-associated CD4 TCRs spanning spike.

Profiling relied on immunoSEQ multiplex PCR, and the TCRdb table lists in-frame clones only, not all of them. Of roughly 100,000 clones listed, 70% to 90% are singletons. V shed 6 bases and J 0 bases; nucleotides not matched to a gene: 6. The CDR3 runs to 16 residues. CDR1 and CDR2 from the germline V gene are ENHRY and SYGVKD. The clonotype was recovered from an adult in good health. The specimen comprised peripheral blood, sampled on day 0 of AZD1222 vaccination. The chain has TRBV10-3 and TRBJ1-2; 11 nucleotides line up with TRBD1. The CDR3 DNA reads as TGTGCCATCAGCCGACCGGGACAGGGGGCTAACTATGGCTACACCTTC. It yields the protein CAISRPGQGANYGYTF.